One and the same sample provided the 30 T cell receptor beta chains below, sequenced in a study of memory CD4+ T cells and cytomegalovirus serostatus. Single viable CD3+CD4+CD8-CD45RO+ cells were sorted as the memory CD4+ T cells. The assay was immunoSEQ multiplex PCR, and TCRdb's table has in-frame clones only and misses some. The repertoire has about 82,000 clones, around 80% of them found once; the top ten carry nearly 0.8%. Sequencing was performed on memory CD4+ T cells from blood. The receptors stem from an adult in good health and CMV-seronegative.

The CDR3 reads CASSLVPGEVYEQYF. As DNA, the CDR3 is TGTGCCAGCAGTTTAGTTCCGGGGGAGGTCTACGAGCAGTACTTC. This rearrangement joins TRBV6-5 to TRBJ2-7; a possible D gene is TRBD2 (6 bases). The length of the CDR3 is 15 residues. Trimming took 4 bases from V and 3 from J, leaving 16 bases between them. Germline V CDR1 and CDR2: MNHEY, SVGAGI.

The chain couples TRBV2 to TRBJ2-5, with TRBD2 matching over 9 bases. CDR3 length equals 16 residues. Germline assignment: CDR1 SNHLY and CDR2 FYNNEI. The V and J ends lost 7 bases and 5 bases, in that order; junction bases with no gene match: 14. In nucleotides, the CDR3 is TGTGCCAGCAACCTAGGCGGGGGGGCAATGGTGGAGACCCAGTACTTC. Residues: CASNLGGGAMVETQYF. The full variable domain, completed using reference TRBV2 and TRBJ2-5, is EPEVTQTPSHQVTQMGQEVILRCVPISNHLYFYWYRQILGQKVEFLVSFYNNEISEKSEIFDDQFSVERPDGSNFTLKIRSTKLEDSAMYFCASNLGGGAMVETQYFGPGTRLLVL.

This chain uses TRBV5-4 with TRBJ2-1, with TRBD2 identical over 15 bases. The length of the CDR3 is 18 residues. With 4 bases clipped from V and 0 bases from J, the junction kept 5 bases outside the gene matches. Germline values: CDR1 SGHNT, CDR2 YYREEE (reference sequence). CDR3 nucleotide sequence: TGTGCCAGCAGCCCCGGGACTAGCGGGGGGACCTCCTACAATGAGCAGTTCTTC. Translation gives CASSPGTSGGTSYNEQFF.

This clone came up once. The chain links TRBV11-2 to TRBJ1-3, with D perhaps TRBD1 (6 bases). This CDR3 is built from 15 residues. Germline-derived CDR1 and CDR2 are SGHAT and FQNNGV. V was pared by 1 base and J by 6 bases, with 13 bases between. The CDR3 nucleotides are TGTGCCAGCAGCTTAGGTGACAGGAGGATAAACACCATATATTTT. It encodes CASSLGDRRINTIYF.

The V gene is TRBV6-5, the J gene TRBJ1-1; D may be TRBD1 (6 bases). The V gene lost 7 bases and the J gene lost 0 bases, with 12 bases spanning the gap. The CDR3 contains 14 residues. Per the germline V gene, CDR1 is MNHEY and CDR2 is SVGAGI. CDR3 in DNA: TGTGCCAGCAACACAGGGTTCTTGAACACTGAAGCTTTCTTT. Its protein product is CASNTGFLNTEAFF.

V and J are TRBV19 and TRBJ2-5; D is unresolved. The CDR3 extends over 13 amino acids. Between the trimmed V and J ends, which lost 5 bases and 0 bases, there was a span of 7 bases. Germline CDR1 reads LNHDA; CDR2 reads SQIVND (reference sequence). Here the CDR3 DNA reads TGTGCCAGTAGTGATCAAGACCAAGAGACCCAGTACTTC. Translating it yields CASSDQDQETQYF.

DNA for the CDR3: TGTGCCAGCAGAGAATCTGTGGATCTAGAAGCTTTCTTT. Protein product: CASRESVDLEAFF. The chain carries TRBV6-4 and TRBJ1-1; no definite D call. CDR1 and CDR2 from the germline V gene are MRHNA and SNTAGT. Deletions cut 6 bases from V and 8 bases from J, with 16 bases between. There are 13 residues in the CDR3.

This clone was found once. The chain uses TRBV19 and TRBJ1-2; 7 bases fit TRBD1. The CDR3 extends over 14 amino acids. Per the germline V gene, CDR1 is LNHDA and CDR2 is SQIVND (reference sequence). V lost 7 bases and J lost 6; bases outside the gene matches: 11. CDR3 region: CASTPTGIINGYTF. DNA for the CDR3: TGTGCCAGTACCCCGACAGGGATAATAAATGGCTACACCTTC. Full variable domain (rest looked up from reference TRBV19 and TRBJ1-2): DGGITQSPKYLFRKEGQNVTLSCEQNLNHDAMYWYRQDPGQGLRLIYYSQIVNDFQKGDIAEGYSVSREKKESFPLTVTSAQKNPTAFYLCASTPTGIINGYTFGSGTRLTVV.

The sample holds a few counts of this clone. The chain couples TRBV2 to TRBJ1-5, with 8 bases that match TRBD1. The J segment lost 7 bases and the V segment lost 7 bases, leaving 6 bases of the junction unmatched. Looked up from germline, CDR1 is SNHLY and CDR2 is FYNNEI. The CDR3 consists of 13 residues. CDR3 nucleotides: TGTGCCAGCAACGGACAGGGAGGACAGCCCCAGCATTTT. This sequence encodes CASNGQGGQPQHF.

The rearrangement links TRBV6-1 to TRBJ1-6; D unresolved. V was pared by 6 bases and J by 2 bases, with 8 bases between. The CDR3 runs to 14 residues. CDR1 and CDR2 from the germline V gene are MNHNS and SASEGT. DNA for the CDR3: TGTGCCAGCAGCGCCGGGACCTATAATTCACCCCTCCACTTT. Protein sequence: CASSAGTYNSPLHF.

The chain uses TRBV15 and TRBJ1-4; D possibly corresponds to TRBD1 (5 bases). From germline, CDR1 is LNHNV and CDR2 YYDKDF (reference sequence). V lost 0 bases, J lost 7 bases, and 9 bases lay in between. This CDR3 has 14 amino acids. The DNA for the CDR3 is TGTGCCACCAGCAGAGATCTAGACAGTGAAAAACTGTTTTTT. This sequence encodes CATSRDLDSEKLFF.

This clone was counted between two and nine times. Distinct nucleotide sequences in the sample also encode this CDR3. The rearrangement joins TRBV5-1 to TRBJ1-1, with D uncertain. Germline lookup yields CDR1 SGHRS and CDR2 YFSETQ. The CDR3 extends over 13 amino acids. Trimming left V 5 bases short and J 1 base short, with 9 bases between. The CDR3: CASRVTENTEAFF. In DNA, the CDR3 is TGCGCCAGCAGGGTAACAGAGAACACTGAAGCTTTCTTT.

The V call is TRBV7-8, the J call TRBJ2-4; 9 nucleotides match TRBD1. V lost 0 bases and J lost 4; bases outside the gene matches: 1. The CDR3 totals 15 residues. The germline CDR1 and CDR2 sequences are SGHVS and FQNEAQ. The CDR3 protein is CASSLAGTGKNIQYF. In DNA, the CDR3 is TGTGCCAGCAGCTTAGCAGGGACAGGGAAAAACATTCAGTACTTC.

V usage is TRBV9 and J usage is TRBJ2-3; D gene ambiguous. The CDR3 spans 13 residues. Germline CDR1 reads SGDLS; CDR2 reads YYNGEE. V gave up 3 bases and J gave up 5 bases, with 10 bases separating them. CDR3 sequence: CASSGPSLDTQYF. CDR3 bases: TGTGCCAGCAGCGGCCCCTCCCTAGATACGCAGTATTTT.

This chain links TRBV11-3 with TRBJ2-2, with a tentative D call TRBD1 (6 bases). CDR3 length: 14 residues. Trimming stripped 5 bases from V and 5 bases from J, with 12 bases between. CDR1 SGHNT and CDR2 YENEEA come from the germline V gene. The CDR3 is CASSPQGKTGELFF. CDR3 coding DNA: TGTGCCAGCAGCCCCCAGGGGAAAACCGGGGAGCTGTTTTTT.

V gene TRBV6-5 combines with J gene TRBJ1-1; no reliable D call. The CDR3 consists of 12 residues. In germline, CDR1 is MNHEY, CDR2 SVGAGI. V shed 5 bases and J shed 3 bases, with 7 bases lying between them. The CDR3 loop is CASSRQDTEAFF. CDR3 DNA sequence: TGTGCCAGCAGTAGGCAGGACACTGAAGCTTTCTTT.

This rearrangement joins TRBV7-2 to TRBJ1-1; D may be TRBD1 (5 bases). The CDR3 covers 14 residues. Trimming took 4 bases from V and 6 from J, leaving 15 bases between them. CDR1 and CDR2 (germline): SGHTA, FQGNSA. CDR3 DNA: TGTGCCAGCAGCTCCCGAGGGGCAGGCTCTGAAGCTTTCTTT. Protein sequence: CASSSRGAGSEAFF.

The chain couples TRBV10-2 to TRBJ2-7, with unresolved D. Per germline, CDR1 WSHSY and CDR2 SAAADI. The CDR3 covers 13 residues. With 0 bases removed from V and 6 bases from J, the gap between germline ends came to 9 bases. CDR3 amino acids: CASSESRWGEQYF. CDR3 nucleotides: TGCGCCAGCAGTGAGTCGAGATGGGGCGAGCAGTACTTC.

The chain is built from TRBV7-9 and TRBJ2-2, with D possibly TRBD2 on 5 matching bases. The CDR3 has 14 amino acids. The V gene lost 1 base and the J gene lost 9 bases, with 12 bases spanning the gap. Germline V gene sequence: CDR1 SEHNR, CDR2 FQNEAQ (reference sequence). This CDR3 is CASSLGPGVRELFF. As DNA, the CDR3 is TGTGCCAGCAGCTTAGGCCCCGGGGTTCGGGAGCTGTTTTTT.

The chain carries TRBV5-1 and TRBJ2-7; tentatively, D is TRBD1 or TRBD2 (5 bases each). V lost 0 bases, J lost 3 bases, and 13 bases lay in between. CDR1 is SGHRS, CDR2 YFSETQ, per germline. The CDR3 consists of 15 residues. The CDR3 here is CASSLEPGPYYEQYF. CDR3 nucleotides: TGCGCCAGCAGCTTGGAGCCGGGACCATACTACGAGCAGTACTTC. The entire variable domain, with the rest obtained from reference TRBV5-1 and TRBJ2-7, is as follows: KAGVTQTPRYLIKTRGQQVTLSCSPISGHRSVSWYQQTPGQGLQFLFEYFSETQRNKGNFPGRFSGRQFSNSRSEMNVSTLELGDSALYLCASSLEPGPYYEQYFGPGTRLTVT.

The J gene is TRBJ1-1, the V gene TRBV9, with D perhaps matching TRBD1 (6 bases). The CDR3 has 15 amino acids. Germline V lookup: CDR1 SGDLS, CDR2 YYNGEE. Trimming pared 0 bases from V and 5 bases from J, leaving 14 bases between. Written as DNA, the CDR3 is TGTGCCAGCAGCGTAGATGCCAGGGGAGGGACTGAAGCTTTCTTT. Protein sequence: CASSVDARGGTEAFF.

The chain employs TRBV7-2 and TRBJ2-5; 9 bases agree with TRBD1. The CDR3 length is 15 residues. Germline V gene sequence: CDR1 SGHTA, CDR2 FQGNSA. Trimming removed 4 bases from V and 1 base from J; junction bases left unmatched: 4. Here the CDR3 reads CASSWGDRAQETQYF. Here the CDR3 DNA reads TGTGCCAGCAGCTGGGGGGACAGGGCCCAAGAGACCCAGTACTTC.

This chain uses TRBV27 with TRBJ1-5; D gene ambiguous. Trimming took 5 bases from V and 4 from J, leaving 9 bases between them. The CDR3 is 13 residues long. Per the germline V gene, CDR1 is MNHEY and CDR2 is SMNVEV (reference sequence). CDR3 sequence: CASSQARNQPQHF. The CDR3 region has the DNA TGTGCCAGCAGTCAAGCCAGGAATCAGCCCCAGCATTTT.

This chain joins TRBV5-1 and TRBJ1-1; D uncertain. This CDR3 is 13 amino acids long. V lost 6 bases to trimming and J lost 3 bases, with 12 bases between them. Per the germline V gene, CDR1 is SGHRS and CDR2 is YFSETQ. Here the CDR3 DNA reads TGCGCCAGCAATCAGGAGGTGGACACTGAAGCTTTCTTT. Its protein product is CASNQEVDTEAFF.

This clone has only one observation. This chain uses TRBV11-2 with TRBJ2-7; 8 bases map to TRBD1. The CDR3 is 13 residues long. With 5 bases clipped from V and 5 bases from J, the junction kept 5 bases outside the gene matches. CDR1 and CDR2 from the germline V gene are SGHAT and FQNNGV. CDR3 sequence (DNA): TGTGCCAGCAGCCCAGACAGGGGCAACGAGCAGTACTTC. This sequence encodes CASSPDRGNEQYF.

This chain uses TRBV6-5 with TRBJ1-6, with D unclear. Per the germline V gene, CDR1 is MNHEY and CDR2 is SVGAGI. The CDR3 is 14 residues long. V dropped 2 bases and J dropped 6 bases, with 8 bases sitting between them. The CDR3 loop is CASSYNRINSPLHF. CDR3 coding DNA: TGTGCCAGCAGTTACAATAGGATTAATTCACCCCTCCACTTT.

This clone was counted only a few times. The chain combines TRBV11-2 with TRBJ1-2; 7 nucleotides agree with TRBD1. Germline V gene data show CDR1 as SGHAT and CDR2 as FQNNGV. The V and J ends lost 5 bases and 6 bases, in that order; junction bases with no gene match: 9. This CDR3 is built from 14 residues. CDR3 loop: CASSAIQGQDGYTF. The CDR3 DNA reads TGTGCCAGCAGCGCAATACAGGGGCAAGATGGCTACACCTTC. The full variable domain, its missing parts supplied by reference TRBV11-2 and TRBJ1-2, is EAGVAQSPRYKIIEKRQSVAFWCNPISGHATLYWYQQILGQGPKLLIQFQNNGVVDDSQLPKDRFSAERLKGVDSTLKIQPAKLEDSAVYLCASSAIQGQDGYTFGSGTRLTVV.

CDR3 sequence reads: CAIGGHSSGANVLTF. The CDR3 nucleotides read TGTGCCATCGGGGGACACTCTTCTGGGGCCAACGTCCTGACTTTC. J is TRBJ2-6 and V is TRBV10-3, with a possible D match to TRBD1 (6 bases). V was trimmed by 8 bases and J by 1 base, leaving 12 bases between them. Germline V CDR1 and CDR2: ENHRY, SYGVKD. The CDR3 has 15 residues.

The chain couples TRBV15 to TRBJ1-5; D is ambiguous. The ends were cut back, 0 bases at V and 3 bases at J, with 21 bases in the middle. Looked up from germline, CDR1 is LNHNV and CDR2 is YYDKDF (reference sequence). This CDR3 is built from 19 residues. Here the CDR3 DNA reads TGTGCCACCAGCAGAGATCACAATTTGGCAGGCGAGACCAATCAGCCCCAGCATTTT. Translated, it gives CATSRDHNLAGETNQPQHF.

The CDR3 protein is CASSSGGVGVNTEAFF. The CDR3 DNA sequence: TGCGCCAGCAGCTCGGGAGGCGTCGGAGTGAACACTGAAGCTTTCTTT. The chain combines TRBV5-1 with TRBJ1-1; D unresolved. This CDR3 has 16 residues. CDR1 and CDR2 (germline): SGHRS, YFSETQ. Trimming stripped 3 bases from V and 0 bases from J, with 15 bases between.